Listed below are T cell receptor beta chains from one sample, sequenced in a study of blood T cell repertoires in COVID-19. Libraries were prepared by immunoSEQ multiplex PCR; TCRdb keeps only in-frame clonotypes and omits some of them. This sample carries hundreds of thousands of clones, 83% of them seen once, and the ten largest clones take 3.5% to 4%. The sample consisted of PBMCs or T cells enriched from blood (not recorded which). These receptors all stem from a woman between 35 and 50 years old who had been exposed to COVID-19. The CDR3 runs from the conserved cysteine through the conserved F or W. Expanded clones get a size class; other rows say once, few or many, or leave the size out.

v_call	j_call	clone_size	cdr3_aa
TRBV7-8	TRBJ1-3	-	CASSYLDNSGNTIYF
TRBV29-1	TRBJ2-1	-	CSAEVGQGVNEQFF
TRBV6-7	TRBJ2-7	few	CASSYSSPGQGLYEQYF
TRBV7-2	TRBJ1-3	-	CASSFSLQGFSGNTIYF
TRBV6-2/TRBV6-3	TRBJ2-5	many	CASSYPTETQYF
TRBV14	TRBJ1-6	-	CASSVAAAPLHF
TRBV19	TRBJ1-4	-	CASSPRTGGEKLFF
TRBV19	TRBJ1-2	-	CASSNSGRDYGYTF
TRBV27	TRBJ1-5	-	CASSPSGGLNQPQHF
TRBV23-1	TRBJ1-5	-	CASTRGNSNQPQHF
TRBV27	TRBJ2-2	-	CASTKGQANTGELFF
TRBV6-2/TRBV6-3	TRBJ2-3	-	CASTPHQAGSTDTQYF
TRBV7-2	TRBJ2-3	-	CASSLERGGLHTQYF